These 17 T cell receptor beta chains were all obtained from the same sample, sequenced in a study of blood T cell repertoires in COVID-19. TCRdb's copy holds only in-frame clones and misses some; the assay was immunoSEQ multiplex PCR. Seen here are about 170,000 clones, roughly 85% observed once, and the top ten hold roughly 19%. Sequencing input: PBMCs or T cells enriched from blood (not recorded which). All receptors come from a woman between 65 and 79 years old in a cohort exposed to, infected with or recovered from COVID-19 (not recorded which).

This CDR3 is CASGTGLYGYTF. Here the CDR3 DNA reads TGTGCCAGCGGGACAGGCCTCTATGGCTACACCTTC. This sequence joins TRBV6-5 and TRBJ1-2; TRBD1 agrees at 8 bases. Trimming at V came to 8 bases and at J to 4 bases, leaving 3 bases not matched to a gene. The CDR3 contains 12 residues. The germline V gene has CDR1 MNHEY and CDR2 SVGAGI.

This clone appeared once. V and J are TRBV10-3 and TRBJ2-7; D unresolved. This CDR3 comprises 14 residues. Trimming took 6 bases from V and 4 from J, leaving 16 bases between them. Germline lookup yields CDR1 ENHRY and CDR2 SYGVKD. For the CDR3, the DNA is TGTGCCATCAGGGGCTTAGGCAGACAATACGAGCAGTACTTC. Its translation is CAIRGLGRQYEQYF.

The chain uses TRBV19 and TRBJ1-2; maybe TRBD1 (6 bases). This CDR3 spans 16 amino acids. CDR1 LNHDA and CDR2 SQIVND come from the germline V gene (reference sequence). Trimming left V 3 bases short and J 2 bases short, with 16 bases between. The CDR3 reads CASSIYLTGSNYGYTF. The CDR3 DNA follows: TGTGCCAGTAGTATTTATCTTACAGGGTCGAACTATGGCTACACCTTC.

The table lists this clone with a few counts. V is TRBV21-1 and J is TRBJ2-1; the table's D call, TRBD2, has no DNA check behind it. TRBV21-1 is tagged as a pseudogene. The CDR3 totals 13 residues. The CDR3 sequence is CASSRRENNEQFF. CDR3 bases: TGTGCCAGCAGCAGGCGGGAGAACAATGAGCAGTTCTTC.

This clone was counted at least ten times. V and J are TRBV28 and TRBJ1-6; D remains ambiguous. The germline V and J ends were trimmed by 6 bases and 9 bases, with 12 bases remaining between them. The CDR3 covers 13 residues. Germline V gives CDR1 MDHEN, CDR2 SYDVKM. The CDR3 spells CASRGYRSSPLHF. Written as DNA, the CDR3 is TGTGCCAGCAGGGGTTATAGGAGTTCACCCCTCCACTTT. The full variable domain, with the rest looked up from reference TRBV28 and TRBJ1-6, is DVKVTQSSRYLVKRTGEKVFLECVQDMDHENMFWYRQDPGLGLRLIYFSYDVKMKEKGDIPEGYSVSREKKERFSLILESASTNQTSMYLCASRGYRSSPLHFGNGTRLTVT.

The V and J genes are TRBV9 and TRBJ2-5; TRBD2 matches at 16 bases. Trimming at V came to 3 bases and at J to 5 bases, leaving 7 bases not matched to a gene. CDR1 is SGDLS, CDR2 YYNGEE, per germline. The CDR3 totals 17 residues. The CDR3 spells CASSGGTSGRARETQYF. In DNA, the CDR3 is TGTGCCAGCAGCGGAGGGACTAGCGGGAGGGCCAGGGAGACCCAGTACTTC.

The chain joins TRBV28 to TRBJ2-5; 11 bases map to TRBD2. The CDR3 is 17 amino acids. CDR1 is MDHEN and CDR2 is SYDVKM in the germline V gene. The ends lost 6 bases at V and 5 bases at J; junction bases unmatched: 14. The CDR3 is CASRPRTSGSGSETQYF. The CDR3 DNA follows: TGTGCCAGCAGGCCTAGAACTAGCGGGAGTGGCTCGGAGACCCAGTACTTC.

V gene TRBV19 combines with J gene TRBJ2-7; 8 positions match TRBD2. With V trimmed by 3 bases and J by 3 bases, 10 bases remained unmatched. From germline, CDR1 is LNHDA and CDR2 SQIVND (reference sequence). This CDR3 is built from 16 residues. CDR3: CASSIGWPAGVYEQYF. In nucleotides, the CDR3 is TGTGCCAGTAGTATCGGGTGGCCAGCGGGAGTCTACGAGCAGTACTTC.

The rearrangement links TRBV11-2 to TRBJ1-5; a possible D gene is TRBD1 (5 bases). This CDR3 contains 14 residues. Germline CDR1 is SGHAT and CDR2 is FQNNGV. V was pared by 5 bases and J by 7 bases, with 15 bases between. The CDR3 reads CASSPDGRGQPQHF. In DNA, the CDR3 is TGTGCCAGCAGCCCGGACGGCCGGGGGCAGCCCCAGCATTTT. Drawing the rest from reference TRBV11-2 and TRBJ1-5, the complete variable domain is EAGVAQSPRYKIIEKRQSVAFWCNPISGHATLYWYQQILGQGPKLLIQFQNNGVVDDSQLPKDRFSAERLKGVDSTLKIQPAKLEDSAVYLCASSPDGRGQPQHFGDGTRLSIL.

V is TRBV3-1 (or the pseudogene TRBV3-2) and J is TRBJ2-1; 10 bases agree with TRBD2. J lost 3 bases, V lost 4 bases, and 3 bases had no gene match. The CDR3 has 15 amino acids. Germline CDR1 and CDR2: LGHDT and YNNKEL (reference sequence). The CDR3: CASSPGLANYNEQFF. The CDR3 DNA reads TGTGCCAGCAGCCCGGGACTAGCGAACTACAATGAGCAGTTCTTC.

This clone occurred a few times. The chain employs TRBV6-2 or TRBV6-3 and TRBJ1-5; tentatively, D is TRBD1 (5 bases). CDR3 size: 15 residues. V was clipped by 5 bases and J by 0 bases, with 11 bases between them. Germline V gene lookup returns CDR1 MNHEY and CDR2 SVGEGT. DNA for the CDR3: TGTGCCAGCAGTAACAGGTACCATAGCAATCAGCCCCAGCATTTT. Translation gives CASSNRYHSNQPQHF.

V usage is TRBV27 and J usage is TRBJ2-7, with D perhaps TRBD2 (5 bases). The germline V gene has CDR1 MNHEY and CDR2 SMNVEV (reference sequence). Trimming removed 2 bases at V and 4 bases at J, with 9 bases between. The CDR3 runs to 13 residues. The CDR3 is CASSLREGYEQYF. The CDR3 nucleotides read TGTGCCAGCAGTTTAAGAGAGGGATACGAGCAGTACTTC.

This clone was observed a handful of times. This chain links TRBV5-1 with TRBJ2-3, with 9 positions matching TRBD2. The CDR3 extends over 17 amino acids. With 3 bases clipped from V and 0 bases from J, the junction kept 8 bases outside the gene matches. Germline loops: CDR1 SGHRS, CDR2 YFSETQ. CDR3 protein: CASSSLAGVSSTDTQYF. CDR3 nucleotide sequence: TGCGCCAGCAGCTCCTTAGCGGGAGTCTCTAGCACAGATACGCAGTATTTT.

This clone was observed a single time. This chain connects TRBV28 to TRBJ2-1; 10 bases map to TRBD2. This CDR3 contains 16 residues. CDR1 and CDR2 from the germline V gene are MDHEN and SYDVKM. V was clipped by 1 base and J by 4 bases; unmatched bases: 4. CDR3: CASSLFASGSYNEQFF. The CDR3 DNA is TGTGCCAGCAGTTTATTCGCTAGCGGGAGTTACAATGAGCAGTTCTTC.

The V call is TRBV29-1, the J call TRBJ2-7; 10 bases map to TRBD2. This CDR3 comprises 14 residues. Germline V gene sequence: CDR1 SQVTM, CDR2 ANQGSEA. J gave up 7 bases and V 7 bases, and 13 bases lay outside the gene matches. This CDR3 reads CSAESGRAVGEQYF. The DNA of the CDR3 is TGCAGCGCTGAGAGCGGGAGGGCCGTGGGGGAGCAGTACTTC.

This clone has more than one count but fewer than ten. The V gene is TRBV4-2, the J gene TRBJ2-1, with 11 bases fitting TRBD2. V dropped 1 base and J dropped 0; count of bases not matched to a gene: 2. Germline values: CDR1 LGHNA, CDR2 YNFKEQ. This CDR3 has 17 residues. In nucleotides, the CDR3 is TGTGCCAGCAGCCAAGGGCTAGCGGGAGGCTCCTACAATGAGCAGTTCTTC. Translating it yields CASSQGLAGGSYNEQFF.

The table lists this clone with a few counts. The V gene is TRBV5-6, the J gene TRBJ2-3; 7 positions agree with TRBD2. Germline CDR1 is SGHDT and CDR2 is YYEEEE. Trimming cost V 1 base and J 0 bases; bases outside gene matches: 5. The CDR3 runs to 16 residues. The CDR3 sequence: CASSLSGTSSTDTQYF. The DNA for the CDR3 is TGTGCCAGCAGCTTGAGCGGGACGTCTAGCACAGATACGCAGTATTTT.